The present T cell receptor (beta chain) was sequenced within a study of regulatory T cells in long-lasting Graves disease. This clonotype was counted only a few times. Documented time point: persistent/refractory GD, antithyroid drugs over 5 years with positive TRAb. Extracted RNA from PBMCs served as the source of the TCR library. The authors built TCR beta libraries using iRepertoire HTBI primers and Arm-PCR of CDR3 regions. TCRdb reprocessed the multiplex PCR reads via MiXCR and lists one record per CDR3 protein. Altogether 650,000 to 700,000 distinct CDR3 sequences are present, 25% to 30% being singletons, with the ten largest covering roughly 41%. Germline V gene sequence: CDR1 DFQATT, CDR2 SNEGSKA (reference sequence). Deletions cut 6 bases from V and 6 bases from J, with 17 bases between. The CDR3 spans 13 residues.

The sequences come from peripheral blood mononuclear cells (PBMCs), collected when the disease was refractory, from a patient treated with antithyroid drugs. This TCR was recovered from a female donor with Graves disease. The genes are TRBV20-1 and TRBJ1-2; D is possibly TRBD1 (5 bases). The DNA for the CDR3 is TGCAGTGCCGATCCGGGGGGGGAGAATGGCTACACCTTC. Its translation is CSADPGGENGYTF.